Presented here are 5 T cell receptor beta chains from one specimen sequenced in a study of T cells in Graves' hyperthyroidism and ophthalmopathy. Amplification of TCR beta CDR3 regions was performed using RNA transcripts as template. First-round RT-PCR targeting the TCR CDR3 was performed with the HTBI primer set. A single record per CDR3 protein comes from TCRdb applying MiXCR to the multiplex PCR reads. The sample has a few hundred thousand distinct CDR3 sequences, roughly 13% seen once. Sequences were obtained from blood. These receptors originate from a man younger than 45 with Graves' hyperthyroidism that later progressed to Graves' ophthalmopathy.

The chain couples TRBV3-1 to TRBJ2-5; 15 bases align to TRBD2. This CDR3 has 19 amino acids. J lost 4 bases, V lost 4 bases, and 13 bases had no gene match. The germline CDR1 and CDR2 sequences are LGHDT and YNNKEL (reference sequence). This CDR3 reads CASSPGLAGGMPPRETQYF. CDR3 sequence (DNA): TGTGCCAGCAGCCCGGGACTAGCGGGGGGCATGCCTCCACGAGAGACCCAGTACTTC.

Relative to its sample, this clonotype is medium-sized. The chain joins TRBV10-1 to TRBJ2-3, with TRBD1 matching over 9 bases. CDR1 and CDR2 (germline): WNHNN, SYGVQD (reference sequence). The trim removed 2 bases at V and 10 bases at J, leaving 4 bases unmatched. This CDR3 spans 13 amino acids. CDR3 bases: TGCGCCAGCAGTGAGGCGGACAGGGGTGCGCAGTATTTT. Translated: CASSEADRGAQYF.

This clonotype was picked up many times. CDR3 amino acids: CASSFPTYGYTF. DNA for the CDR3: TGTGCCAGCAGTTTTCCAACGTATGGCTACACCTTC. The chain combines TRBV28 with TRBJ1-2; D remains unclear. The CDR3 consists of 12 residues. Germline values: CDR1 MDHEN, CDR2 SYDVKM. Trimming shortened V by 3 bases and J by 5 bases, and 7 bases separated the two germline ends.

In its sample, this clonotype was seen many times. The CDR3 region is CASSYSTLGTEAFF. CDR3 coding DNA: TGTGCCAGCAGTTACTCGACCCTCGGGACTGAAGCTTTCTTT. This chain uses TRBV6-5 with TRBJ1-1, with no clear D. The V gene's germline CDR1 is MNHEY and CDR2 SVGAGI. CDR3 length: 14 residues. V lost 0 bases and J 5 bases, leaving 10 bases between the germline ends.

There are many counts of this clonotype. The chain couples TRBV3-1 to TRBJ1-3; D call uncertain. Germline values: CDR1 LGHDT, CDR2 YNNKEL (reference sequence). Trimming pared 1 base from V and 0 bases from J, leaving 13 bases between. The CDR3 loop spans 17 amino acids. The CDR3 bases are TGTGCCAGCAGCCAAGTTAGTAGGTGGATCTCTGGAAACACCATATATTTT. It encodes CASSQVSRWISGNTIYF.